The rows below give T cell receptor beta chains drawn from one sample of a study of shared clonotypes between healthy human individuals. Produced via immunoSEQ multiplex PCR; TCRdb's table is partial and in-frame only. The table lists about 870,000 clones, 80% to 95% of them singletons. Material: naive CD8+ T cells sorted from blood. The receptors were gathered from a man under 40 in good health. Each CDR3 is given with its conserved first and last residue.

V gene: TRBV28
CDR3 protein: CASSIDQPAYNEQFF

V gene: TRBV5-1
CDR3 protein: CASSLWSGETQYF

V gene: TRBV7-9
CDR3 protein: CASSAGQNGYTF

V gene: TRBV27
CDR3 protein: CASSLQQGENEQYF

V gene: TRBV28
CDR3 protein: CASSFGYYSARTENTGELFF

V gene: TRBV29-1
CDR3 protein: CSVEDLSAGYNEQFF

V gene: TRBV4-1
CDR3 protein: CASRLGQGPYEQYF

V gene: TRBV2
CDR3 protein: CASITSVLSTDTQYF

V gene: TRBV7-3
CDR3 protein: CASSLTVNSPLHF

V gene: TRBV10-1
CDR3 protein: CASRGTGAYEQYF

V gene: TRBV29-1
CDR3 protein: CSDSLASYNEQFF

V gene: TRBV27
CDR3 protein: CASSLSYALTGELFF

V gene: TRBV28
CDR3 protein: CASSGLKALLSYNEQFF

V gene: TRBV18
CDR3 protein: CASSPPFGSDTQYF

V gene: TRBV14
CDR3 protein: CASSQGGTLPTDTQYF

V gene: TRBV14
CDR3 protein: CASSQEAYEQYF

V gene: TRBV14
CDR3 protein: CASSQGAAGGLSYNEQFF

V gene: TRBV29-1
CDR3 protein: CSVENLSDNNEQFF

V gene: TRBV11-3
CDR3 protein: CASSSLRTSGFPGELFF

V gene: TRBV15
CDR3 protein: CATRGGVGNEQFF

V gene: TRBV6-6
CDR3 protein: CASSYGGLDGEQFF

V gene: TRBV27
CDR3 protein: CASSPLRGRGRRWAQYF

V gene: TRBV5-5
CDR3 protein: CASSLYSEYLLPDEQFF

V gene: TRBV9
CDR3 protein: CASSGGQGADTQYF

V gene: TRBV2
CDR3 protein: CASTEGLAGTDTQYF

V gene: TRBV29-1
CDR3 protein: CSAGPLSGENGYGYTF

V gene: TRBV9
CDR3 protein: CASSVEAATTYGYTF

V gene: TRBV9
CDR3 protein: CASSVWGDYGYTF

V gene: TRBV19
CDR3 protein: CASNRGLAGDETQYF

V gene: TRBV28
CDR3 protein: CASSYGLAGGYIQYF

V gene: TRBV27
CDR3 protein: CASSFGRAYEQYF

V gene: TRBV4-1
CDR3 protein: CASSQEAPSGLMANEQFF

V gene: TRBV9
CDR3 protein: CASSPGTYNEQFF

V gene: TRBV2
CDR3 protein: CASSEGFNEQFF

V gene: TRBV6-5
CDR3 protein: CASSLLRGTDTQYF

V gene: TRBV5-4
CDR3 protein: CASSFPAGGEETQYF

V gene: TRBV27
CDR3 protein: CASSLGTSGRNIQYF

V gene: TRBV11-2
CDR3 protein: CASSLSLAVTYEQYF

V gene: TRBV7-6
CDR3 protein: CASSLGLGVYNEQFF

V gene: TRBV13
CDR3 protein: CASSPRGSGSPSSYEQYF

V gene: TRBV19
CDR3 protein: CASTLTAGAGNQPQHF

V gene: TRBV10-3
CDR3 protein: CAIRDRAGLHEQYF

V gene: TRBV9
CDR3 protein: CASSVVSGADTQYF

V gene: TRBV18
CDR3 protein: CASSTPGTGPYEQYF

V gene: TRBV7-2
CDR3 protein: CASSSRLAGGFSYEQYF

V gene: TRBV6-5
CDR3 protein: CASRPVARQPQHF

V gene: TRBV27
CDR3 protein: CASSTELGTGEKLFF

V gene: TRBV2
CDR3 protein: CASRNRVSYTF

V gene: TRBV29-1
CDR3 protein: CSVGTSGRGLADTQYF

V gene: TRBV7-9
CDR3 protein: CASSESNNEQFF